These T cell receptor beta chains were read from a single sample in a study of blood T cell repertoires in COVID-19. Profiling relied on immunoSEQ multiplex PCR, and the TCRdb table lists in-frame clones only, not all of them. Of about 67,000 clones in the sample, 75% to 90% were seen once. Sample: peripheral blood. The source of these receptors is a man between 45 and 60 years old with active COVID-19. Both conserved end residues are trimmed from each CDR3. A clone size is listed for some rows: how often the clone was seen (once, few, many), or a class if it is expanded.

V	J	size	CDR3
TRBV5-6	TRBJ2-7	NA	ASSGTRAGGRQY
TRBV15	TRBJ2-1	NA	AIGLGTYNEQF
TRBV15	TRBJ2-7	NA	ATSVGTAKYEQY
TRBV29-1	TRBJ2-1	NA	SATSGRSYNEQF
TRBV27	TRBJ2-1	NA	ASSLSTGNEQF
TRBV10-3	TRBJ1-1	NA	AISVDRDTEAF
TRBV9	TRBJ1-1	NA	ASSVAQGNTEAF
TRBV7-2	TRBJ1-1	NA	ASSPHGGVDTEAF
TRBV18	TRBJ2-2	once	ASSMGAGAGELF
TRBV11-2	TRBJ1-1	once	ASSVDSLNTEAF
TRBV30	TRBJ1-2	NA	AWSRGIYGYT
TRBV11-2	TRBJ1-1	NA	ASSLVYNGGNTEAF
TRBV27	TRBJ1-2	NA	ASRPTGADDGYT
TRBV5-6	TRBJ1-2	NA	ASSSRTEYGYT
TRBV19	TRBJ1-1	NA	ASSISGGAF
TRBV19	TRBJ2-5	once	ASSSLAGAETQY
TRBV28	TRBJ2-3	NA	ASSFPSGRAVSTDTQY
TRBV9	TRBJ2-1	NA	ASSLLASGFYNEQF
TRBV6-5	TRBJ2-1	NA	ASRKRGARHNEQF
TRBV2	TRBJ2-2	few	ASCWREGGTGELF
TRBV28	TRBJ1-1	NA	PKGVNTEAF
TRBV7-9	TRBJ2-1	NA	ASRLAGNNEQF
TRBV7-8	TRBJ2-7	NA	ASSSGSVSEQY
TRBV3-1/TRBV3-2	TRBJ2-5	NA	ASSQRGTGRETQY
TRBV20-1	TRBJ1-2	NA	SGGWLGGYT
TRBV6-5	TRBJ1-6	NA	ASSYDDRTLALH
TRBV5-1	TRBJ2-3	NA	ASGLAGDRADTQY
TRBV11-3	TRBJ2-5	NA	ASSKTVKETQY
TRBV5-1	TRBJ2-5	NA	ASSRGTGPETQY
TRBV6-5	TRBJ1-6	NA	ASREVGGGSPLH
TRBV5-5	TRBJ1-1	NA	ASSWGQSNTEAF
TRBV18	TRBJ2-7	NA	ASSQETVEQY
TRBV19	TRBJ1-6	NA	ASSPRTVTFNSPLH
TRBV5-6	TRBJ2-4	NA	ASSPWRVQENIQY
TRBV11-3	TRBJ2-1	NA	ASRARRLPPNNEQF
TRBV30	TRBJ1-1	NA	AWSGSGGRFYSEAF
TRBV10-3	TRBJ2-7	NA	AISTSGQTYEQY
TRBV27	TRBJ2-1	NA	ASTASRLPYNEQF
TRBV6-4	TRBJ1-1	NA	ASRWYSYTEAF
TRBV28	TRBJ2-7	NA	ASKVQGYFYYEQY
TRBV7-9	TRBJ2-5	NA	ASSLDRGETQY
TRBV28	TRBJ1-2	NA	ASAYPTGVGYGYT
TRBV29-1	TRBJ1-2	NA	SVAGLLNYGYT
TRBV7-9	TRBJ2-7	NA	ASSSGTESGEQY
TRBV30	TRBJ2-2	NA	AWSVQRGLTGELF
TRBV5-1	TRBJ2-3	NA	ASSTEGTDTQY
TRBV5-5	TRBJ1-3	NA	ASSFQGNGLRNTIY
TRBV28	TRBJ2-6	once	ASSWGHPGANVLT
TRBV7-6	TRBJ2-4	NA	ASSLVGGADAKNIQY
TRBV29-1	TRBJ2-2	NA	SAQTSGNTGELF
TRBV27	TRBJ2-2	NA	ASQNRGVGTGELF
TRBV5-5	TRBJ1-4	NA	ASSYSPTGGGEKLF
TRBV5-1	TRBJ2-1	NA	ASSFAGNEQF
TRBV18	TRBJ2-2	NA	ASSPNTGRAGELF
TRBV28	TRBJ1-5	NA	ASSPPEGGYQPQH
TRBV3-1/TRBV3-2	TRBJ1-1	NA	ASSPDRGYSEAF
TRBV5-1	TRBJ2-7	NA	ASRFRQGNYEQY
TRBV18	TRBJ2-7	few	ASSPGGTGSYEQY